These 17 T cell receptor beta chains were all obtained from the same sample, sequenced in a study of post-analysis software for immune sequencing data. Study-wide findings and caveats: Relative to controls, patients had five TRBV segments at higher frequency, with TRBV5-6, TRBV5-1 and TRBV20-1 among these.

Each TCR beta cDNA library carried unique molecular identifiers. TCRdb independently ran MiXCR on the PCR reads; one entry per CDR3 protein. The sample shows roughly 700,000 distinct CDR3 sequences, just under 30% of them seen only once. For these TCRs, the target antigens are not known. What was sequenced was blood. The source of these receptors is a girl aged 5 to 17 with multiple sclerosis.

A few counts support this clonotype. This rearrangement joins TRBV7-6 to TRBJ1-4; D unresolved. Germline V CDR1 and CDR2: SGHVS, FNYEAQ. The CDR3 has 15 amino acids. The V end was cut by 5 bases, the J end by 3 bases, with 13 bases between. Here the CDR3 reads CASSAQAEANEKLFF. As DNA, the CDR3 is TGTGCCAGCAGCGCGCAGGCCGAGGCTAATGAAAAACTGTTTTTT. Using reference TRBV7-6 and TRBJ1-4 for the parts outside the CDR3, the full variable domain is GAGVSQSPRYKVTKRGQDVALRCDPISGHVSLYWYRQALGQGPEFLTYFNYEAQQDKSGLPNDRFSAERPEGSISTLTIQRTEQRDSAMYRCASSAQAEANEKLFFGSGTQLSVL.

Comment on this clonotype: One end of the junction varies from germline; a read error may be responsible. This sequence joins TRBV15 and TRBJ2-7; the D gene could be TRBD1 or TRBD2 (5 bases each). Germline V gene sequence: CDR1 LNHNV, CDR2 YYDKDF (reference sequence). This CDR3 is built from 17 residues. The CDR3 DNA follows: TGTACCACCAGCTTGTCCCTCGAAGTCGGGACGGGCTACGAGCAGTACTTC. Its protein is CTTSLSLEVGTGYEQYF.

The rearrangement uses TRBV6-2 or TRBV6-3 and TRBJ2-1; 10 bases map to TRBD2. Losses at the gene ends were 1 base for V and 5 bases for J; bases not matched to a gene: 14. Germline V lookup: CDR1 MNHEY, CDR2 SVGEGT. This CDR3 has 19 amino acids. CDR3 protein: CASSYLSESSGRSDNEQFF. The DNA for the CDR3 is TGTGCCAGCAGTTACTTGTCCGAGAGTAGCGGGAGGTCGGACAATGAGCAGTTCTTC.

This clonotype was observed once. The chain couples TRBV7-9 to TRBJ2-1, with no clear D. This CDR3 has 15 amino acids. The germline V and J ends were trimmed by 1 base and 5 bases, with 12 bases remaining between them. Germline CDR1 is SEHNR and CDR2 is FQNEAQ (reference sequence). The CDR3 here is CASSLEVRQNNEQFF. CDR3 in DNA: TGTGCCAGCAGCTTAGAAGTGAGGCAGAACAATGAGCAGTTCTTC.

This clonotype appeared a few times. The chain is built from TRBV2 and TRBJ2-7; 10 bases are a match to TRBD1. Near its end, the DNA agrees better with TRBJ2-4, so the J call may be wrong. The CDR3 consists of 16 residues. Germline assignment: CDR1 SNHLY and CDR2 FYNNEI. CDR3 residues: CASSAGTGASKNIQYF. In nucleotides, the CDR3 is TGTGCCAGCAGTGCCGGGACAGGGGCTTCCAAAAACATTCAGTACTTC.

The V call is TRBV5-1, the J call TRBJ1-1; TRBD1 matches at 7 bases. Per germline, CDR1 SGHRS and CDR2 YFSETQ. This CDR3 has 15 residues. With 0 bases clipped from V and 5 bases from J, the junction kept 7 bases outside the gene matches. Here the CDR3 reads CASSLVAGGETEAFF. The CDR3 DNA is TGCGCCAGCAGCTTGGTGGCAGGGGGTGAGACTGAAGCTTTCTTT.

This clonotype was picked up a small number of times. The chain joins TRBV5-1 to TRBJ2-5, with D maybe TRBD1 (5 bases). Per the germline V gene, CDR1 is SGHRS and CDR2 is YFSETQ. The V gene lost 4 bases and the J gene lost 3 bases, with 13 bases spanning the gap. The CDR3 spans 14 residues. The CDR3 spells CASSNGQTKETQYF. The CDR3 DNA reads TGCGCCAGCAGCAACGGACAAACGAAAGAGACCCAGTACTTC.

The table lists this clonotype with many counts. The V call is TRBV10-3, the J call TRBJ2-1; possibly TRBD2 for D (6 bases). Trimming stripped 10 bases from V and 4 bases from J, with 11 bases between. Germline V gene sequence: CDR1 ENHRY, CDR2 SYGVKD. The CDR3 sequence is 12 residues long. CDR3 amino acids: CATRDLYNEQFF. The CDR3 coding sequence is TGTGCCACCCGGGACTTATACAATGAGCAGTTCTTC.

The J gene is TRBJ1-1, the V gene TRBV2, with a possible D match to TRBD1 (5 bases). V lost 8 bases to trimming and J lost 0 bases, with 13 bases between them. Germline lookup yields CDR1 SNHLY and CDR2 FYNNEI. CDR3 size: 14 residues. CDR3 protein: CASQRDFLNTEAFF. The CDR3 DNA follows: TGTGCCAGCCAGAGGGACTTCTTGAACACTGAAGCTTTCTTT.

This clonotype was counted at least ten times. This chain's CDR3 is CASSPRDRSYEQYF. The CDR3 DNA sequence: TGTGCCAGCAGCCCCAGGGACCGAAGCTACGAGCAGTACTTC. The genes are TRBV13 and TRBJ2-7, with D possibly called TRBD1 or TRBD2 (5 bases each). The CDR3 is 14 amino acids. Germline V gives CDR1 PRHDT, CDR2 FYEKMQ (reference sequence). V dropped 5 bases and J dropped 3 bases, with 14 bases sitting between them.

The rearrangement uses TRBV5-1 and TRBJ2-1; 13 nucleotides agree with TRBD2. J lost 6 bases, V lost 0 bases, and 3 bases had no gene match. Germline V gene data show CDR1 as SGHRS and CDR2 as YFSETQ. The CDR3 totals 16 residues. CDR3 sequence reads: CASSLALAGGCNEQFF. In DNA form, the CDR3 reads TGCGCCAGCAGCTTGGCACTAGCGGGAGGGTGCAATGAGCAGTTCTTC.

CDR3 nucleotides: TGTGCCAGCAGTTTAGGGCAGGGTCTGGTGAATGAGCAGTTCTTC. This translates into CASSLGQGLVNEQFF. The rearrangement joins TRBV28 to TRBJ2-1, with D possibly being TRBD1 (5 bases). CDR1 and CDR2 (germline): MDHEN, SYDVKM. The CDR3 contains 15 residues. Between the trimmed V and J ends, which lost 2 bases and 7 bases, there was a span of 15 bases.

About this clonotype itself: One end of the junction varies from germline; a read error may be responsible. The chain carries TRBV20-1 and TRBJ2-5; 12 bases agree with TRBD2. Germline CDR1 DFQATT, CDR2 SNEGSKA (reference sequence). The CDR3 sequence is 15 residues long. This CDR3 reads CSASFLAGGPESQYF. The CDR3 DNA reads TGCAGTGCTAGTTTCCTAGCGGGAGGGCCAGAGAGCCAGTACTTC.

This clonotype was seen a few times. The chain recombines TRBV15 with TRBJ2-1; TRBD2 might be the D (5 bases). The CDR3 runs to 15 residues. Trimming stripped 1 base from V and 3 bases from J, with 10 bases between. Per the germline V gene, CDR1 is LNHNV and CDR2 is YYDKDF (reference sequence). The CDR3 DNA reads TGTGCCACCAGCAGAGTCGGGATTTTCTACAATGAGCAGTTCTTC. Its protein product is CATSRVGIFYNEQFF.

Ten or more counts support this clonotype. This sequence joins TRBV6-6 and TRBJ2-3; no firm D call. Trimming cost V 5 bases and J 4 bases, with 10 bases left between them. The V gene's germline CDR1 is MNHNY and CDR2 SVGAGI (reference sequence). This CDR3 spans 13 amino acids. CDR3 DNA sequence: TGTGCCAGCAGTACCCGTCCGGCAGATACGCAGTATTTT. It specifies CASSTRPADTQYF.

The rearrangement uses TRBV29-1 and TRBJ1-1, with 9 bases matching TRBD1. The CDR3 totals 15 residues. The V gene's germline CDR1 is SQVTM and CDR2 ANQGSEA. The trim removed 1 base at V and 0 bases at J, leaving 3 bases unmatched. DNA for the CDR3: TGCAGCGTTGAAGGGGGACAGGGAATGAACACTGAAGCTTTCTTT. Residues: CSVEGGQGMNTEAFF.

The chain combines TRBV24-1 with TRBJ1-2; the match to TRBD1 covers 7 bases. V lost 6 bases and J lost 8; bases outside the gene matches: 5. The CDR3 has 12 residues. The V gene's germline CDR1 is KGHDR and CDR2 SFDVKD. The CDR3 is CATSLIGGGYTF. The CDR3 nucleotides read TGTGCCACCAGTTTGATAGGGGGCGGCTACACCTTC.